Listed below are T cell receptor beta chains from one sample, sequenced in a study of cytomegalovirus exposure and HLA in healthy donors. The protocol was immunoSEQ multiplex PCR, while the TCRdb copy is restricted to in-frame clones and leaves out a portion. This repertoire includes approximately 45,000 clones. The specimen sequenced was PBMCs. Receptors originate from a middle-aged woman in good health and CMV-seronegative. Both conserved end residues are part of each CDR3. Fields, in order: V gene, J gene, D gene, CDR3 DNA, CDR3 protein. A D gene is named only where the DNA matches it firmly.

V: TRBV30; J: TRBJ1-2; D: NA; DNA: TGTGCCGGGTACAGGGTTCCCTATGGCTACACCTTC; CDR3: CAGYRVPYGYTF
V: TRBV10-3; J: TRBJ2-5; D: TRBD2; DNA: TGTGCCATCAGTGAGCTTAGGCGGGAGTCAGCGGAGACCCAGTACTTC; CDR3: CAISELRRESAETQYF
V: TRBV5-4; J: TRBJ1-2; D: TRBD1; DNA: TGTGCCAGCAGCTTGACGGGACAGGGGGCGGGGGGCTACACCTTC; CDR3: CASSLTGQGAGGYTF
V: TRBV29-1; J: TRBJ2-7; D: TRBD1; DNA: TGCAGCGCCAGAGACAGGGTCTACGAGCAGTACTTC; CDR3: CSARDRVYEQYF
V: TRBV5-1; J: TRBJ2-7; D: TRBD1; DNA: TGCGCCAGCAGCTCGGGACAGGGTTACGAGCAGTACTTC; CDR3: CASSSGQGYEQYF
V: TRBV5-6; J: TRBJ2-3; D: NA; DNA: TGTGCCAGCAGCTTGGTTGATGCGCTGGAGGATACGCAGTATTTT; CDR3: CASSLVDALEDTQYF
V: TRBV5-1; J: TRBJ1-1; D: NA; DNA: TGCGCCAGCAGCTTGGCTCTCGGGGGGCGGAACACTGAAGCTTTCTTT; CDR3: CASSLALGGRNTEAFF
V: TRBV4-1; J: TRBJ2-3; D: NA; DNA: TGCGCCAGCAGCCAAGATCCAGGGTCCACAGATACGCAGTATTTT; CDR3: CASSQDPGSTDTQYF
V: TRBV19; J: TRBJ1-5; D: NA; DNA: TGTGCCAGTAGTATCGGTGAGGGGGACGTATTTTACCAGCCCCAGCATTTT; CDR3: CASSIGEGDVFYQPQHF
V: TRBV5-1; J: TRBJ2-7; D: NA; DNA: TGCGCCAGCGGCTCGGGGAGTGGTTACGAGCAGTACTTC; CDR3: CASGSGSGYEQYF